The clone carrying this TCR beta chain was found a few times. Every participating donor gave one draw, a heparinised blood sample averaging about 116 mL. The germline V gene has CDR1 ENHRY and CDR2 SYGVKD. V was clipped by 4 bases and J by 11 bases; unmatched bases: 5. The CDR3 covers 12 residues. This entry comes from a study of beta chain features in type 1 diabetes. Overall study context: Age, gender and cell yields were alike across patients and healthy donors.

As every portion of the isolated RNA was reverse transcribed, the sequencing read expressed TCRB transcripts. TCRdb's table, derived via immunoSEQ multiplex PCR, lists solely in-frame clones and lacks some. The table has roughly 230,000 clones, 9.6% seen once. This clonotype originated in a woman between 18 and 29 years old in good health. Material: naive CD4+ T cells from blood. The chain carries TRBV10-3 and TRBJ1-1, with TRBD1 identical over 9 bases. CDR3 loop: CAISGTGGAAFF. The DNA of the CDR3 is TGTGCCATCAGTGGTACAGGGGGCGCGGCTTTCTTT.